One and the same sample provided the 19 T cell receptor beta chains below, sequenced in a study of T cell responses to AZD1222 COVID-19 vaccine. Sequencing used immunoSEQ multiplex PCR; TCRdb keeps in-frame clones, though not all of them. The sample has 100,000 to 150,000 clones; around 92% are singletons. Sequencing used peripheral blood, obtained on day 0 of AZD1222 vaccination. The source is an adult in good health.

This sequence joins TRBV28 and TRBJ2-7, with TRBD1 matching 7 bases. V lost 1 base to trimming and J lost 3 bases; unmatched junction nucleotides: 3. The CDR3 is 14 amino acids. CDR1 MDHEN and CDR2 SYDVKM come from the germline V gene. The CDR3 region has the DNA TGTGCCAGCAGTTTATCCAGGGGGATCTACGAGCAGTACTTC. It is translated as CASSLSRGIYEQYF.

This sequence joins TRBV7-9 and TRBJ1-4; TRBD1 aligns across 10 bases. V shed 5 bases and J 7 bases; nucleotides not matched to a gene: 4. From germline, CDR1 is SEHNR and CDR2 FQNEAQ (reference sequence). The CDR3 loop spans 14 amino acids. The CDR3 DNA follows: TGTGCCAGCAGCGACCGGGACAGGGGTGAAAAACTGTTTTTT. Its translation: CASSDRDRGEKLFF.

This chain links TRBV12-3 or TRBV12-4 with TRBJ2-1, with D unclear. The germline V and J ends were trimmed by 3 bases and 9 bases, with 6 bases remaining between them. CDR3 length: 11 residues. CDR3 DNA: TGTGCCAGCAGTTTGGGCAGTGAGCAGTTCTTC. Its translation: CASSLGSEQFF.

The J gene is TRBJ1-4, the V gene TRBV27; the D gene is possibly TRBD1 (6 bases). There are 15 residues in the CDR3. The germline V and J ends were trimmed by 2 bases and 3 bases, with 10 bases remaining between them. Germline CDR1 is MNHEY and CDR2 is SMNVEV (reference sequence). The CDR3 DNA sequence: TGTGCCAGCAGTTTAAACAGGGAGGCTAATGAAAAACTGTTTTTT. Translation gives CASSLNREANEKLFF.

This chain joins TRBV6-6 and TRBJ1-1; D is unclear. The CDR3 is made up of 13 amino acids. Germline V gives CDR1 MNHNY, CDR2 SVGAGI (reference sequence). Trimming pared 9 bases from V and 1 base from J, leaving 12 bases between. The CDR3: CASLQTGNTEAFF. CDR3 in DNA: TGTGCCAGTCTGCAAACCGGGAACACTGAAGCTTTCTTT.

The V call is TRBV6-2 or TRBV6-3, the J call TRBJ2-5; TRBD1 might be the D (6 bases). The V gene lost 6 bases and the J gene lost 4 bases, with 21 bases spanning the gap. Germline-derived CDR1 and CDR2 are MNHEY and SVGEGT. The CDR3 is 16 amino acids. The CDR3 loop is CASSSGRGPGLETQYF. DNA for the CDR3: TGTGCCAGCAGCTCAGGCAGGGGCCCTGGTTTAGAGACCCAGTACTTC.

V is TRBV5-4 and J is TRBJ2-1; D gene ambiguous. The CDR3 consists of 12 residues. V lost 0 bases, J lost 8 bases, and 6 bases lay in between. Germline CDR1 SGHNT, CDR2 YYREEE (reference sequence). Here the CDR3 DNA reads TGTGCCAGCAGCTTGGACAACGATGAGCAGTTCTTC. Protein product: CASSLDNDEQFF.

This clone has just one count. This rearrangement joins TRBV7-3 to TRBJ2-7, with D tentatively TRBD1 or TRBD2 (5 bases each). Germline V gene sequence: CDR1 SGHTA, CDR2 FQGTGA. Deletions cut 0 bases from V and 5 bases from J, with 14 bases between. CDR3 size: 15 residues. The CDR3 sequence: CASSLTGTTSNEQYF. CDR3 nucleotide sequence: TGTGCCAGCAGCTTAACCGGGACCACCTCGAACGAGCAGTACTTC.

The V and J genes are TRBV15 and TRBJ2-1; TRBD1 aligns across 7 bases. The germline gives CDR1 LNHNV, CDR2 YYDKDF (reference sequence). CDR3 length: 17 amino acids. J gave up 4 bases and V 3 bases, and 12 bases lay outside the gene matches. As DNA, the CDR3 is TGTGCCACCAGCAGGGAAAGTCAGGGGGTTTGGTACAATGAGCAGTTCTTC. This gives the protein CATSRESQGVWYNEQFF. The entire variable domain, with the rest obtained from reference TRBV15 and TRBJ2-1, is as follows: DAMVIQNPRYQVTQFGKPVTLSCSQTLNHNVMYWYQQKSSQAPKLLFHYYDKDFNNEADTPDNFQSRRPNTSFCFLDIRSPGLGDTAMYLCATSRESQGVWYNEQFFGPGTRLTVL.

The V and J genes are TRBV7-9 and TRBJ1-2; D is ambiguous. The germline V gene has CDR1 SEHNR and CDR2 FQNEAQ (reference sequence). This CDR3 is built from 13 residues. With 0 bases removed from V and 2 bases from J, the gap between germline ends came to 4 bases. The chain's CDR3 is CASSLAGNYGYTF. The DNA of the CDR3 is TGTGCCAGCAGCTTAGCAGGAAACTATGGCTACACCTTC.

The chain recombines TRBV9 with TRBJ1-6; no reliable D call. Germline CDR1 reads SGDLS; CDR2 reads YYNGEE. V gave up 0 bases and J gave up 8 bases, with 9 bases separating them. The CDR3 is 14 residues long. The DNA of the CDR3 is TGTGCCAGCAGCGTAGACGGAAGAGATTCACCCCTCCACTTT. Translating it yields CASSVDGRDSPLHF.

The DNA of the CDR3 is TGTGCCAGCAGTGAGACTGGACAGGGGCACTACGAGCAGTACTTC. Its translation: CASSETGQGHYEQYF. The rearrangement joins TRBV6-1 to TRBJ2-7, with 9 nucleotides matching TRBD1. V dropped 3 bases and J dropped 3; count of bases not matched to a gene: 6. The CDR3 consists of 15 residues. CDR1 is MNHNS, CDR2 SASEGT, per germline.

This rearrangement joins TRBV24-1 to TRBJ2-1; 11 nucleotides match TRBD2. With 4 bases clipped from V and 9 bases from J, the junction kept 13 bases outside the gene matches. The CDR3 is made up of 17 amino acids. Germline V CDR1 and CDR2: KGHDR, SFDVKD. The CDR3 is CATSDLRLAGSNVEQFF. In nucleotides, the CDR3 is TGTGCCACCAGTGACTTAAGACTAGCGGGATCCAATGTTGAGCAGTTCTTC.

The chain has TRBV11-3 and TRBJ2-1; tentative D call: TRBD2 (5 bases). Trimming pared 3 bases from V and 0 bases from J, leaving 6 bases between. Germline CDR1 SGHNT, CDR2 YENEEA. The CDR3 consists of 14 residues. CDR3 coding DNA: TGTGCCAGCAGCTTCCGGGACTCCTACAATGAGCAGTTCTTC. It yields the protein CASSFRDSYNEQFF.

The CDR3 DNA reads TGTGCCAGCAGCCGGACAGTGAAGAGCACCTACGAGCAGTACTTC. This encodes CASSRTVKSTYEQYF. The gene calls are TRBV7-2 and TRBJ2-7, with D possibly matching TRBD1 (6 bases). V lost 5 bases, J lost 2 bases, and 16 bases lay in between. Per the germline V gene, CDR1 is SGHTA and CDR2 is FQGNSA. The CDR3 consists of 15 residues.

The V gene is TRBV4-1, the J gene TRBJ2-2, with TRBD1 as a possible D gene (6 bases). CDR1 is MGHRA and CDR2 is YSYEKL in the germline V gene. CDR3 length: 16 residues. Trimming shortened V by 3 bases and J by 5 bases, and 16 bases separated the two germline ends. The CDR3 nucleotides read TGCGCCAGCAGCCACAGGGGAGACTACAAAACCGGGGAGCTGTTTTTT. The encoded protein is CASSHRGDYKTGELFF.

The chain couples TRBV19 to TRBJ2-1; the D gene is possibly TRBD2 (6 bases). Germline-derived CDR1 and CDR2 are LNHDA and SQIVND (reference sequence). Trimming took 1 base from V and 5 from J, leaving 15 bases between them. The length of the CDR3 is 16 residues. The CDR3 sequence is CASSIVGLAVNNEQFF. The CDR3 DNA sequence: TGTGCCAGTAGTATAGTAGGTTTAGCGGTTAACAATGAGCAGTTCTTC.

The chain carries TRBV23-1 and TRBJ2-2; the D call may be TRBD1 or TRBD2 (5 bases each). TRBV23-1 carries the ORF label, with uncertain function. Trimming removed 10 bases at V and 0 bases at J, with 15 bases between. The CDR3 runs 15 residues. Here the CDR3 DNA reads TGCGCCACCAAGATCAGGGAGCCGAACACCGGGGAGCTGTTTTTT. Translation gives CATKIREPNTGELFF.

This rearrangement joins TRBV27 to TRBJ2-7; no clear D. V gave up 1 base and J gave up 6 bases, with 7 bases separating them. The length of the CDR3 is 12 residues. In germline, CDR1 is MNHEY, CDR2 SMNVEV (reference sequence). The CDR3 bases are TGTGCCAGCAGTTTATTACACGGCGAGCAGTACTTC. Its protein product is CASSLLHGEQYF.